One and the same sample provided the 14 T cell receptor beta chains below, sequenced in a study of T cells in Graves' hyperthyroidism and ophthalmopathy. RNA transcripts were the template for amplifying TCR beta CDR3 regions. During a first-round RT-PCR of the TCR CDR3, the HTBI primer set was used. MiXCR, applied by TCRdb to the multiplex PCR reads, yields one record per CDR3 protein. The sample shows more than 550,000 distinct CDR3 sequences, approximately 15% of them seen only once. Sequencing was performed on blood. These receptors were obtained from a man aged 50 or older with Graves' hyperthyroidism.

The table lists this clonotype with a few counts. The chain employs TRBV19 and TRBJ1-5; 9 nucleotides agree with TRBD1. The CDR3 consists of 15 residues. With 4 bases clipped from V and 6 bases from J, the junction kept 7 bases outside the gene matches. CDR1 is LNHDA and CDR2 is SQIVND in the germline V gene (reference sequence). The CDR3 is CASSKTGGSLQPQHF. The CDR3 region has the DNA TGTGCCAGTAGTAAGACAGGGGGAAGTCTTCAGCCCCAGCATTTT.

This clonotype was found many times. CDR3 sequence: CASRGQGNTEAFF. CDR3 nucleotide sequence: TGTGCCAGCAGGGGACAGGGGAACACTGAAGCTTTCTTT. This chain joins TRBV28 and TRBJ1-1; 9 bases fit TRBD1. The CDR3 is made up of 13 amino acids. Germline V lookup: CDR1 MDHEN, CDR2 SYDVKM. Unmatched junction bases numbered 0, after V lost 6 bases and J lost 1 base.

The count of this clonotype is one. The gene calls are TRBV6-8 and TRBJ1-2; D is uncertain. CDR3 size: 13 residues. From germline, CDR1 is MNHGY and CDR2 SAAAGT. Trimming took off 3 bases at V and 0 bases at J, with 5 bases between the two ends. The CDR3 protein is CASSYPSNYGYTF. DNA for the CDR3: TGTGCCAGCAGTTATCCGTCTAACTATGGCTACACCTTC.

This clonotype was recorded many times. The chain is built from TRBV12-3 or TRBV12-4 and TRBJ1-6, with D perhaps matching TRBD1 (5 bases). V lost 6 bases and J 5 bases, leaving 14 bases between the germline ends. The CDR3 is made up of 15 amino acids. The CDR3 coding sequence is TGTGCCAGCAGATGGGGGGGAGGGGATAATTCACCCCTCCACTTT. This gives the protein CASRWGGGDNSPLHF.

The rearrangement links TRBV7-3 to TRBJ2-2, with D hard to call. Germline lookup yields CDR1 SGHTA and CDR2 FQGTGA. CDR3 length: 14 residues. The ends were cut back, 2 bases at V and 3 bases at J, with 7 bases in the middle. This CDR3 reads CASSLDTDTGELFF. CDR3 coding DNA: TGTGCCAGCAGCTTAGACACTGACACCGGGGAGCTGTTTTTT.

This clonotype has at least ten counts. This chain links TRBV10-3 with TRBJ1-1; D not resolved. The germline V and J ends were trimmed by 8 bases and 7 bases, with 14 bases remaining between them. CDR3 length: 12 residues. Germline assignment: CDR1 ENHRY and CDR2 SYGVKD. CDR3 amino acids: CAIATAGHEAFF. CDR3 in DNA: TGTGCCATCGCTACTGCCGGGCATGAAGCTTTCTTT.

This chain connects TRBV19 to TRBJ1-1; D gene uncertain. V dropped 7 bases and J dropped 0 bases, with 18 bases sitting between them. The CDR3 runs to 16 residues. Germline lookup yields CDR1 LNHDA and CDR2 SQIVND (reference sequence). DNA for the CDR3: TGTGCCAGTACCCCTGGATTGTATATAGTGAACACTGAAGCTTTCTTT. Its translation: CASTPGLYIVNTEAFF.

This clonotype was picked up many times. V is TRBV28 and J is TRBJ1-6; D may be TRBD1 (5 bases). The CDR3 loop spans 15 amino acids. Trimming pared 6 bases from V and 7 bases from J, leaving 16 bases between. The V gene's germline CDR1 is MDHEN and CDR2 SYDVKM. The CDR3 sequence is CASSQMVGTNSPLHF. Here the CDR3 DNA reads TGTGCCAGCAGCCAGATGGTAGGGACGAATTCACCCCTCCACTTT.

This clonotype was counted at least ten times. The genes are TRBV2 and TRBJ2-2; D might be TRBD1 (5 bases). Germline V CDR1 and CDR2: SNHLY, FYNNEI. V was shortened by 6 bases and J by 0 bases, with 5 bases between the two germline ends. The CDR3 has 13 amino acids. The chain's CDR3 is CASRTANTGELFF. The CDR3 DNA follows: TGTGCCAGCAGGACAGCGAACACCGGGGAGCTGTTTTTT.

This clonotype appeared many times. The chain joins TRBV3-1 to TRBJ2-1; D is unresolved. The CDR3 has 14 residues. V dropped 4 bases and J dropped 0 bases, with 7 bases sitting between them. CDR1 is LGHDT, CDR2 YNNKEL, per germline (reference sequence). The CDR3: CASSRSYSYNEQFF. The CDR3 DNA sequence: TGTGCCAGCAGCCGTTCGTACTCCTACAATGAGCAGTTCTTC.

The V gene is TRBV5-1, the J gene TRBJ1-2; D is ambiguous. Germline lookup yields CDR1 SGHRS and CDR2 YFSETQ. V was cut by 0 bases and J by 5 bases, with 11 bases left in between. There are 14 residues in the CDR3. The CDR3 region is CASSLGENYYGYTF. As DNA, the CDR3 is TGCGCCAGCAGCTTGGGGGAGAACTATTATGGCTACACCTTC. Variable domain in full (rest from reference TRBV5-1 and TRBJ1-2): KAGVTQTPRYLIKTRGQQVTLSCSPISGHRSVSWYQQTPGQGLQFLFEYFSETQRNKGNFPGRFSGRQFSNSRSEMNVSTLELGDSALYLCASSLGENYYGYTFGSGTRLTVV.

The gene calls are TRBV20-1 and TRBJ1-1; 7 bases fit TRBD1. CDR1 and CDR2 (germline): DFQATT, SNEGSKA (reference sequence). CDR3 length equals 14 residues. V lost 6 bases to trimming and J lost 5 bases; unmatched junction nucleotides: 12. The CDR3 protein is CSATAGGGATEAFF. DNA for the CDR3: TGCAGTGCGACCGCCGGAGGGGGCGCGACTGAAGCTTTCTTT.

About this clonotype: A much larger clone lies a single base off, so this may be a read error. This chain uses TRBV28 with TRBJ2-1, with 11 bases fitting TRBD2. After removal of 6 bases from V and 4 bases from J, the junction contained 5 bases not matched to a gene. The CDR3 spans 15 residues. Germline CDR1 MDHEN, CDR2 SYDVKM. CDR3 protein: CASRVAGGYYNEQFF. In DNA form, the CDR3 reads TGTGCCAGCAGGGTAGCGGGAGGGTATTACAATGAGCAGTTCTTC. Full variable domain (rest looked up from reference TRBV28 and TRBJ2-1): DVKVTQSSRYLVKRTGEKVFLECVQDMDHENMFWYRQDPGLGLRLIYFSYDVKMKEKGDIPEGYSVSREKKERFSLILESASTNQTSMYLCASRVAGGYYNEQFFGPGTRLTVL.

This clonotype appeared many times. The chain joins TRBV4-1 to TRBJ2-3; 11 bases line up with TRBD2. The CDR3 totals 17 residues. Germline-derived CDR1 and CDR2 are MGHRA and YSYEKL. With V trimmed by 3 bases and J by 4 bases, 9 bases remained unmatched. CDR3 nucleotide sequence: TGCGCCAGCAGCCAGAAGGGGCTAGCGGGAGGATCAGATACGCAGTATTTT. Residues: CASSQKGLAGGSDTQYF.